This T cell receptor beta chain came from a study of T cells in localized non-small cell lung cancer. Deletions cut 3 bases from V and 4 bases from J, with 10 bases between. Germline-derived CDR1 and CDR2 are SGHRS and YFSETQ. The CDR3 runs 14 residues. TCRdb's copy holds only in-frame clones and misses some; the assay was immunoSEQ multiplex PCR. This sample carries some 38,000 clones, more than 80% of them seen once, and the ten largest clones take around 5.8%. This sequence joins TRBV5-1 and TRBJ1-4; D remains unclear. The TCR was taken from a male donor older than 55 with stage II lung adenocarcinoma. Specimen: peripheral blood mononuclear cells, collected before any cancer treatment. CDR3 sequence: CASSSSRDNEKLFF. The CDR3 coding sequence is TGCGCCAGCAGCTCCTCAAGAGATAATGAAAAACTGTTTTTT.